The 17 T cell receptor beta chains given below trace back to one sample, sequenced in a study of beta chain features in type 1 diabetes. Isolated RNA was reverse transcribed in full, so expressed TCRB transcripts were sequenced. This table comes from immunoSEQ multiplex PCR, and its TCRdb copy is limited to in-frame clones, with some not included. This sample has some 500,000 clones, with about an eighth found just once. The specimen was naive CD4+ T cells from blood. These receptors were obtained from a woman in her late teens or twenties in good health.

In the case of this clone: Likely a read error: the CDR3 ends without its conserved phenylalanine or tryptophan. The chain joins TRBV7-2 to TRBJ2-3; possibly TRBD1 for D (6 bases). Germline V gene lookup returns CDR1 SGHTA and CDR2 FQGNSA. The germline V and J ends were trimmed by 1 base and 1 base, with 6 bases remaining between them. This CDR3 is 14 amino acids long. The CDR3 reads CASSLDRGTDTQYL. CDR3 bases: TGTGCCAGCAGCTTAGACAGGGGCACAGATACGCAGTATCTT.

This clone was found a few times. This chain uses TRBV1 with TRBJ1-2. TRBV1 is deemed a pseudogene. The CDR3 sequence is 16 residues long. CDR3 nucleotides: TGCACCAGCAGCCAAGAGGCGGGGACGGGCAACTATGGCTACACCTTC. This codes for CTSSQEAGTGNYGYTF.

The rearrangement uses TRBV6-5 and TRBJ2-3; 8 nucleotides match TRBD2. CDR3 length equals 15 residues. The germline gives CDR1 MNHEY, CDR2 SVGAGI. The ends lost 5 bases at V and 0 bases at J; junction bases unmatched: 4. The CDR3 DNA sequence: TGTGCCAGCAGTCAACTAGCGGAGAGCACAGATACGCAGTATTTT. It codes for CASSQLAESTDTQYF.

The chain carries TRBV9 and TRBJ2-4, with TRBD1 as a possible D gene (6 bases). The CDR3 covers 17 residues. The V gene lost 3 bases and the J gene lost 0 bases, with 16 bases spanning the gap. CDR1 and CDR2 (germline): SGDLS, YYNGEE. In DNA, the CDR3 is TGTGCCAGCAGCGCTACTGGACAGATCCTAGCCAAAAACATTCAGTACTTC. Encoded protein: CASSATGQILAKNIQYF.

This clone turned up a few times. V and J are TRBV6-5 and TRBJ2-2; 8 bases line up with TRBD1. V gave up 9 bases and J gave up 0 bases; unmatched junction bases: 3. CDR1 and CDR2 from the germline V gene are MNHEY and SVGAGI. The CDR3 contains 14 residues. The CDR3 DNA reads TGTGCCAGTATGGACAGGGCGAACACCGGGGAGCTGTTTTTT. The encoded protein is CASMDRANTGELFF.

This clone was seen a handful of times. This chain joins TRBV4-2 and TRBJ1-1; unclear D gene. From germline, CDR1 is LGHNA and CDR2 YNFKEQ. The CDR3 has 15 amino acids. V was trimmed by 0 bases and J by 2 bases, leaving 10 bases between them. CDR3 nucleotide sequence: TGTGCCAGCAGCCAAGACATCAAGGGAAACACTGAAGCTTTCTTT. It translates to CASSQDIKGNTEAFF.

This clone was seen a few times. The V gene is TRBV30, the J gene TRBJ1-1; D remains ambiguous. The germline V gene has CDR1 GTSNPN and CDR2 SVGIG (reference sequence). Trimming cost V 0 bases and J 5 bases, with 10 bases left between them. The CDR3 spans 13 residues. The CDR3 spells CAWSVWQWTEAFF. CDR3 DNA: TGTGCCTGGAGTGTGTGGCAGTGGACTGAAGCTTTCTTT.

V usage is TRBV28 and J usage is TRBJ2-7, with 9 bases aligning to TRBD1. The CDR3 loop spans 15 amino acids. CDR1 MDHEN and CDR2 SYDVKM come from the germline V gene. V was clipped by 6 bases and J by 4 bases; unmatched bases: 10. CDR3 DNA sequence: TGTGCCAGCAGGTTTACAGGGGGCGAAGAGTACGAGCAGTACTTC. Amino acid sequence: CASRFTGGEEYEQYF.

The V and J genes are TRBV30 and TRBJ1-1, with D uncertain. The germline V gene has CDR1 GTSNPN and CDR2 SVGIG (reference sequence). This CDR3 region has 12 residues. V was pared by 4 bases and J by 1 base, with 7 bases between. CDR3 nucleotides: TGTGCCTGGATGAGGTGGAACACTGAAGCTTTCTTT. Translation: CAWMRWNTEAFF.

The chain joins TRBV4-3 to TRBJ2-7; 12 positions match TRBD2. V shed 0 bases, J shed 5 bases, and the junction held 2 bases outside the gene matches. Germline-derived CDR1 and CDR2 are LGHNA and YSLEER. The length of the CDR3 is 15 residues. In DNA form, the CDR3 reads TGCGCCAGCAGCCAAGATCCTAGCGGGAGGGACGAGCAGTACTTC. Translated: CASSQDPSGRDEQYF.

This clone was counted between two and nine times. J is TRBJ2-3 and V is TRBV7-2, with a tentative D call TRBD1 (6 bases). Germline values: CDR1 SGHTA, CDR2 FQGNSA. Trimming removed 0 bases at V and 1 base at J, with 14 bases between. The CDR3 runs 17 residues. CDR3 sequence (DNA): TGTGCCAGCAGCTTAGCCGGGACATCCGGAGGCACAGATACGCAGTATTTT. Translation gives CASSLAGTSGGTDTQYF.

The rearrangement links TRBV4-1 to TRBJ1-1; TRBD1 might be the D (5 bases). The V and J ends lost 4 bases and 3 bases respectively, with 21 bases between them. The germline V gene encodes CDR1 MGHRA and CDR2 YSYEKL. The CDR3 covers 17 residues. The DNA for the CDR3 is TGCGCCAGCAGCCGGACGGCCCCAGGGCGAGAGGACACTGAAGCTTTCTTT. This sequence encodes CASSRTAPGREDTEAFF.

This clone has just a few counts. In DNA, the CDR3 is TGTGCCAGCAGAGACCGGGCTGAAGCTTTCTTT. As protein: CASRDRAEAFF. This rearrangement joins TRBV25-1 to TRBJ1-1; no firm D call. The V gene's germline CDR1 is MGHDK and CDR2 SYGVNS. The CDR3 consists of 11 residues. V was pared by 6 bases and J by 6 bases, with 8 bases between.

The chain carries TRBV10-3 and TRBJ1-5, with 11 positions matching TRBD1. The length of the CDR3 is 15 residues. Trimming cost V 5 bases and J 7 bases; bases outside gene matches: 7. CDR1 and CDR2 from the germline V gene are ENHRY and SYGVKD. As DNA, the CDR3 is TGTGCCATCAGTAGGGGGACAGGGGGTCAACAGCCCCAGCATTTT. It encodes CAISRGTGGQQPQHF.

This clone was seen more than once but under ten times. This rearrangement joins TRBV5-4 to TRBJ2-5, with D possibly matching TRBD2 (6 bases). Trimming removed 4 bases from V and 4 bases from J, with 14 bases in between. The CDR3 totals 14 residues. Germline lookup yields CDR1 SGHNT and CDR2 YYREEE (reference sequence). CDR3 residues: CASSQGGLRETQYF. In nucleotides, the CDR3 is TGTGCCAGCAGCCAGGGCGGACTAAGAGAGACCCAGTACTTC.

The sample holds a few counts of this clone. This chain joins TRBV25-1 and TRBJ2-5; D possibly corresponds to TRBD2 (6 bases). Germline values: CDR1 MGHDK, CDR2 SYGVNS. The CDR3 consists of 17 residues. Trimming cost V 3 bases and J 3 bases, with 20 bases left between them. The CDR3 is CASSDFVRASAKETQYF. As DNA, the CDR3 is TGTGCCAGCAGTGACTTTGTAAGGGCTAGCGCAAAAGAGACCCAGTACTTC.

The chain recombines TRBV5-1 with TRBJ2-1, with D tentatively TRBD1 or TRBD2 (5 bases each). CDR1 and CDR2 from the germline V gene are SGHRS and YFSETQ. V was shortened by 5 bases and J by 7 bases, with 13 bases between the two germline ends. The CDR3 length is 13 residues. This chain's CDR3 is CASRPGPSNEQFF. For the CDR3, the DNA is TGCGCCAGCAGGCCGGGACCCTCAAATGAGCAGTTCTTC.